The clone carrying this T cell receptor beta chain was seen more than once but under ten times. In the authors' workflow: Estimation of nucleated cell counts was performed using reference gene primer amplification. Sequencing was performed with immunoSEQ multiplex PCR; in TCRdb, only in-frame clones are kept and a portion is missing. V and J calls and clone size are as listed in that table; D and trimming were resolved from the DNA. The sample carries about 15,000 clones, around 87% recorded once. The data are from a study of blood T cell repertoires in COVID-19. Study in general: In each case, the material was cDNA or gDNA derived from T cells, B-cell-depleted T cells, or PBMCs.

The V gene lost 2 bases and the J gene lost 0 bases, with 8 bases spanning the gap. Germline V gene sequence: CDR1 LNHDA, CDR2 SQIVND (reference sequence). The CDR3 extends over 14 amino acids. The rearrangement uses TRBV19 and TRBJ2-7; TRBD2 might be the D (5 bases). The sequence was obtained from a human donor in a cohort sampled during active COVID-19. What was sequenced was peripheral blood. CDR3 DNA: TGTGCCAGTAGTATAACCGGGAACTCCTACGAGCAGTACTTC. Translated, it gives CASSITGNSYEQYF.